This T cell receptor (beta chain) stems from a study of shared clonotypes between healthy human individuals. The assay was immunoSEQ multiplex PCR, and TCRdb's table has in-frame clones only and misses some. Here the sample spans approximately 980,000 clones, less than 85% being singletons. There are 13 residues in the CDR3. Looked up from germline, CDR1 is SNHLY and CDR2 is FYNNEI. V shed 4 bases and J shed 0 bases, with 6 bases lying between them. This chain joins TRBV2 and TRBJ1-1, with D hard to call. The specimen sequenced was memory CD4+ T cells sorted from blood. Subset described: CD45RA-negative fraction. The receptor was derived from a man aged 18 to 30 in good health. The CDR3 protein is CASSAELNTEAFF. Written as DNA, the CDR3 is TGTGCCAGCAGTGCAGAGTTGAACACTGAAGCTTTCTTT.